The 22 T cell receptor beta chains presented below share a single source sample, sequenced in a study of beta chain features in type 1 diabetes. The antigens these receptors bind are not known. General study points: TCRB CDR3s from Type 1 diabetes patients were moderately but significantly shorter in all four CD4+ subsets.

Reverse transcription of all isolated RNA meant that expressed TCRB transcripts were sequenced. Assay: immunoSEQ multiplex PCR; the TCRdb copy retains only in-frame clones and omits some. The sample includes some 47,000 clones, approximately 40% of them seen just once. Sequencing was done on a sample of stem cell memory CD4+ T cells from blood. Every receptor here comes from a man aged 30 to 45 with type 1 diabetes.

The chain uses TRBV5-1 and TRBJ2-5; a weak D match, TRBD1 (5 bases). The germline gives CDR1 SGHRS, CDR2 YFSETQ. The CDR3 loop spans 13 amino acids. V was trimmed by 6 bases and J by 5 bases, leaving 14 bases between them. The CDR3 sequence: CASKGINRETQYF. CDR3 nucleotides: TGCGCCAGCAAGGGAATAAACAGGGAGACCCAGTACTTC.

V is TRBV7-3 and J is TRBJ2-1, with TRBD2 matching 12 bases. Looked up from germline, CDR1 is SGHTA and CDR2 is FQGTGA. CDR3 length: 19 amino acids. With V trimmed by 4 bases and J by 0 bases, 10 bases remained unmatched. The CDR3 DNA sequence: TGTGCCAGCAGCTCAGCGGGACTAGCGGGTGCCAGCTCCTACAATGAGCAGTTCTTC. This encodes CASSSAGLAGASSYNEQFF.

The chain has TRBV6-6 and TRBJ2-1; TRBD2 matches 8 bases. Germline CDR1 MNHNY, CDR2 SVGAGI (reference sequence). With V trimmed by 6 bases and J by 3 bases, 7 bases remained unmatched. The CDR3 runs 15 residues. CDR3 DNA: TGTGCCAGCAGCCCGGGACTAGGAGACTACAATGAGCAGTTCTTC. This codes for CASSPGLGDYNEQFF.

CDR3 nucleotides: TGTGCCACCAGCAGTTTCGCGGGTTGGGGTCGAAGTGACAATGAGCAGTTCTTC. This gives the protein CATSSFAGWGRSDNEQFF. V gene TRBV15 combines with J gene TRBJ2-1; TRBD2 is a possible D gene (5 bases). The CDR3 is 18 residues long. Germline V lookup: CDR1 LNHNV, CDR2 YYDKDF (reference sequence). V gave up 3 bases and J gave up 5 bases, with 23 bases separating them.

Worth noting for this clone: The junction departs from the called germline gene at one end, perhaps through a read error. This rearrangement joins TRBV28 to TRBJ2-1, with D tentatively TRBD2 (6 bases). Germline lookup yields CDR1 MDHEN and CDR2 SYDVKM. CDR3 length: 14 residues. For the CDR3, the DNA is TGTGCCAGCAGTTTAAATCCGGCGGCGCCAGGGACTGTCTTC. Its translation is CASSLNPAAPGTVF.

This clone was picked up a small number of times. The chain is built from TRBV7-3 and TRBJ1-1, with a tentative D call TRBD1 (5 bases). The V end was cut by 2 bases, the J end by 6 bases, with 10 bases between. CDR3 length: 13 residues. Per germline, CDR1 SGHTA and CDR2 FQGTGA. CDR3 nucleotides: TGTGCCAGCAGCTTAGTCCTAGGGGCTGAAGCTTTCTTT. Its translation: CASSLVLGAEAFF. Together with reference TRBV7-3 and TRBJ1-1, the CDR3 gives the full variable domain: GAGVSQTPSNKVTEKGKYVELRCDPISGHTALYWYRQSLGQGPEFLIYFQGTGAADDSGLPNDRFFAVRPEGSVSTLKIQRTERGDSAVYLCASSLVLGAEAFFGQGTRLTVV.

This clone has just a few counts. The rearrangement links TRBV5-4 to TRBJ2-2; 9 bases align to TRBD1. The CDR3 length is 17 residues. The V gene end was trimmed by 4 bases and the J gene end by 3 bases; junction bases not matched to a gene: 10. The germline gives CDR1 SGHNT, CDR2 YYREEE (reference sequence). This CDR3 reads CASSPYRTGEDTGELFF. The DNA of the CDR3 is TGTGCCAGCAGCCCTTATCGGACAGGGGAGGACACCGGGGAGCTGTTTTTT.

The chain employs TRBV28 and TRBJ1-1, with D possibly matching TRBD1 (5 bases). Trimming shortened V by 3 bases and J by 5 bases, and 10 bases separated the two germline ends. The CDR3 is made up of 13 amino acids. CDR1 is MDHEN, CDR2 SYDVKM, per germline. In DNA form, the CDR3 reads TGTGCCAGCAGTTTGCTAGGGGATACTGAAGCTTTCTTT. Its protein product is CASSLLGDTEAFF.

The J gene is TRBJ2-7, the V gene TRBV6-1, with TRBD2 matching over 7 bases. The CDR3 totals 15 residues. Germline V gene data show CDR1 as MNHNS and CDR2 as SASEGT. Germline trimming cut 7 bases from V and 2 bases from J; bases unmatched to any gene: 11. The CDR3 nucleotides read TGTGCCAGCAACGCCGGGCTAGCGGAGACCTACGAGCAGTACTTC. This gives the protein CASNAGLAETYEQYF.

CDR3 bases: TGTGCCAGCAGCACACGACTACCAAGTGGGGAGCAGTACTTC. The encoded protein is CASSTRLPSGEQYF. V usage is TRBV21-1 and J usage is TRBJ2-7; TRBD2, as called in the table, went unchecked against the DNA. TRBV21-1 is a pseudogene. This CDR3 spans 14 amino acids.

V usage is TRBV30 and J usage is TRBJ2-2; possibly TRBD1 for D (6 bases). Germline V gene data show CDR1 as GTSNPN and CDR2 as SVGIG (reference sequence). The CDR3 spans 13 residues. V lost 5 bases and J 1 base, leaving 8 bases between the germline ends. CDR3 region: CAWPGQNTGELFF. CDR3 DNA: TGTGCCTGGCCGGGACAGAACACCGGGGAGCTGTTTTTT.

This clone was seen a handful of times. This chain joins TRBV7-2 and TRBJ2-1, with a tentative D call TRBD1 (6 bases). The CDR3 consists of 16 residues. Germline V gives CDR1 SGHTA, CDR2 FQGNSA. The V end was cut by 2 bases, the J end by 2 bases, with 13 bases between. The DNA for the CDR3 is TGTGCCAGCAGCTTATCGACAGGCTCAGCCTACAATGAGCAGTTCTTC. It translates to CASSLSTGSAYNEQFF.

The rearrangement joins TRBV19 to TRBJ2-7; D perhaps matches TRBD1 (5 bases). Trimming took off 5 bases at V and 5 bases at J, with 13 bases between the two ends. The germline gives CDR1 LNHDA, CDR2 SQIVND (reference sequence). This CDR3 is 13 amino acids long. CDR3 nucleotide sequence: TGTGCCAGTAGTTCCCACGGACATCACGAGCAGTACTTC. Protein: CASSSHGHHEQYF.

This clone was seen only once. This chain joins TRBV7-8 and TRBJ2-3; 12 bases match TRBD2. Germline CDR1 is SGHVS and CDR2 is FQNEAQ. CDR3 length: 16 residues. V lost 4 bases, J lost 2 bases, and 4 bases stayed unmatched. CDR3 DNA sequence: TGTGCCAGCAGCTCGGGACTAGCGGGTTTCACAGATACGCAGTATTTT. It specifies CASSSGLAGFTDTQYF.

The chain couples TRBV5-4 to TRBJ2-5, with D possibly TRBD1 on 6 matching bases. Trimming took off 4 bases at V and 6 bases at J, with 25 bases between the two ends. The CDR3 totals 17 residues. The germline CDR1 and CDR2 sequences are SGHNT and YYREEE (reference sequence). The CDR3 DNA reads TGTGCCAGCAGCCTCCCTGGGAAGACAGGTCATGAACAGACCCAGTACTTC. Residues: CASSLPGKTGHEQTQYF.

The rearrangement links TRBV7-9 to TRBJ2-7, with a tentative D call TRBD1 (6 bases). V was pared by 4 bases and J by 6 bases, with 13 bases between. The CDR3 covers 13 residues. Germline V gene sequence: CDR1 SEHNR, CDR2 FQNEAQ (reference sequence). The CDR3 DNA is TGTGCCAGCAGCTCCGTTGGGGGCTCCGAGCAGTACTTC. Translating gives CASSSVGGSEQYF.

The CDR3 DNA follows: TGTGCCAGCAGCCCGCAGTGGGGGAGGGGAGGTGAGCAGTTCTTC. Translating it yields CASSPQWGRGGEQFF. The gene calls are TRBV7-2 and TRBJ2-1, with 7 bases lining up with TRBD2. The CDR3 has 15 residues. V gave up 5 bases and J gave up 9 bases; unmatched junction bases: 13. The V gene's germline CDR1 is SGHTA and CDR2 FQGNSA.

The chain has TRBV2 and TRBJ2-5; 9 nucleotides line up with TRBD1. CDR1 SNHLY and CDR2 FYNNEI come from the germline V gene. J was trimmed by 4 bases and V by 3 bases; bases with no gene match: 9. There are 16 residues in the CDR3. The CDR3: CASSDLTGGVRETQYF. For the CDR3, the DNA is TGTGCCAGCAGTGACTTAACAGGGGGCGTCAGAGAGACCCAGTACTTC.

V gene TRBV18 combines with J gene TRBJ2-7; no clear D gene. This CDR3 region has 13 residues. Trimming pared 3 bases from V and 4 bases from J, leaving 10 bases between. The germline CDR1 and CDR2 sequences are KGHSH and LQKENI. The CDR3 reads CASSPSRLYEQYF. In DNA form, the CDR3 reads TGTGCCAGCTCACCTTCTAGACTTTACGAGCAGTACTTC.

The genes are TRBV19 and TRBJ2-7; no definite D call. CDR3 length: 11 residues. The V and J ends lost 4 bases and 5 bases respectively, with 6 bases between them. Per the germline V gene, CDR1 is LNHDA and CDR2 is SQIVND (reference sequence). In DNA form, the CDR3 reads TGTGCCAGTAGTACGGGTGACGAGCAGTACTTC. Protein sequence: CASSTGDEQYF.

The CDR3, as DNA: TGTGCCAGCTCACCTAATCCCCGGGACATCGGGCAGCAGTACTTC. It specifies CASSPNPRDIGQQYF. The V and J genes are TRBV18 and TRBJ2-7, with TRBD1 as a possible D gene (6 bases). The CDR3 sequence is 15 residues long. V was pared by 3 bases and J by 8 bases, with 20 bases between. Germline V gene data show CDR1 as KGHSH and CDR2 as LQKENI.

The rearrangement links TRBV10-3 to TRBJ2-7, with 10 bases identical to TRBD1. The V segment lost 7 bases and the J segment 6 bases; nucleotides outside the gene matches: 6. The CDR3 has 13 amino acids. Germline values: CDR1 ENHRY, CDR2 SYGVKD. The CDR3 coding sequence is TGTGCCATCAAAGGGACAGGGGCCCTCGAGCAGTACTTC. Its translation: CAIKGTGALEQYF.